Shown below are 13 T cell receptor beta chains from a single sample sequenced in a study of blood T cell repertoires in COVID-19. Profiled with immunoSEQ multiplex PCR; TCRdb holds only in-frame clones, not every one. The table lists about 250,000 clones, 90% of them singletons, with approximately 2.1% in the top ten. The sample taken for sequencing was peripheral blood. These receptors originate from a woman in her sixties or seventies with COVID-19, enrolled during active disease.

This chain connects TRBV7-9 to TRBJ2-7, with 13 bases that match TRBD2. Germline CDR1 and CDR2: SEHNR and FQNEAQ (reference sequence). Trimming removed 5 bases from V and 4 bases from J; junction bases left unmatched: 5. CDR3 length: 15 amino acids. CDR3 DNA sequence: TGTGCCAGCAGCCCCACGGGACTAGCGGGATACGAGCAGTACTTC. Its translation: CASSPTGLAGYEQYF.

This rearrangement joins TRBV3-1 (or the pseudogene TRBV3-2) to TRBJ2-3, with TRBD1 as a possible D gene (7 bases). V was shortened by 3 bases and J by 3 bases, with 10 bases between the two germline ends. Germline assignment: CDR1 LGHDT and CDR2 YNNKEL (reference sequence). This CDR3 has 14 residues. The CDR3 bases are TGTGCCAGCAGCCAGACAGGGAGGACAGATACGCAGTATTTT. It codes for CASSQTGRTDTQYF.

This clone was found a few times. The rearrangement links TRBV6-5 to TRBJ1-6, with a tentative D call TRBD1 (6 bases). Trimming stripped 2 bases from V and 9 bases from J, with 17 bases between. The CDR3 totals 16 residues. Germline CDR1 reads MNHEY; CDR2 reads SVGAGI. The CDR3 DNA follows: TGTGCCAGCAGTTACCTAGGACAGAGCTCGGGTTCACCCCTCCACTTT. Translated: CASSYLGQSSGSPLHF.

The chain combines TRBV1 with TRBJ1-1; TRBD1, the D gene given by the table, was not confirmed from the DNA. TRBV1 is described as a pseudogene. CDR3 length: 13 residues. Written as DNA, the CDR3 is TGCACCAGCAGCCAAGCGTCCCAGTCTGAAGCTTTCTTT. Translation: CTSSQASQSEAFF.

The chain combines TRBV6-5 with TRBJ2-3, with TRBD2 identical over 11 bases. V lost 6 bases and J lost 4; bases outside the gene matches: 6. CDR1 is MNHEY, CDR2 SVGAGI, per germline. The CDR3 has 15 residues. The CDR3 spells CASRVAGGRSDTQYF. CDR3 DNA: TGTGCCAGCAGGGTAGCGGGGGGGAGGTCAGATACGCAGTATTTT.

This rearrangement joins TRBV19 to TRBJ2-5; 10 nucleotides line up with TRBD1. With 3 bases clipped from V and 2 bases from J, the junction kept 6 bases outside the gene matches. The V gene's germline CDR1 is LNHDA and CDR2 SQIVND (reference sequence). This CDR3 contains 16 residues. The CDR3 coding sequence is TGTGCCAGTAGTATGCGACAGGGGGCCCCTCAAGAGACCCAGTACTTC. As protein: CASSMRQGAPQETQYF.

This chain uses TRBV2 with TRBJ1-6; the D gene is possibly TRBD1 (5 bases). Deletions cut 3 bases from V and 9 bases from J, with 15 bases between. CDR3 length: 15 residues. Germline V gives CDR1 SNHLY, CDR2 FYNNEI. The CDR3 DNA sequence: TGTGCCAGCAGTGAGTCCCCGGGGGAAGTTTCACCCCTCCACTTT. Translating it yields CASSESPGEVSPLHF.

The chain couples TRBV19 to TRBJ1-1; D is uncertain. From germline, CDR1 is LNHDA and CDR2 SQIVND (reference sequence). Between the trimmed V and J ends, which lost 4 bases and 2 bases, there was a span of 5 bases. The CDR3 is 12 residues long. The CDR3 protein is CASSKRNTEAFF. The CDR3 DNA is TGTGCCAGTAGTAAGAGAAACACTGAAGCTTTCTTT.

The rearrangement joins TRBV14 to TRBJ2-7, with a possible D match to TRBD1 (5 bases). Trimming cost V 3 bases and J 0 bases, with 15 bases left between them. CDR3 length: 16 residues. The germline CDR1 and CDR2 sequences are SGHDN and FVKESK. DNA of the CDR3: TGTGCCAGCAGCCAGATTATGACAGTAGGCTCCTACGAGCAGTACTTC. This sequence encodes CASSQIMTVGSYEQYF. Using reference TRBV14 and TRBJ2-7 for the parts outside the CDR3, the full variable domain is EAGVTQFPSHSVIEKGQTVTLRCDPISGHDNLYWYRRVMGKEIKFLLHFVKESKQDESGMPNNRFLAERTGGTYSTLKVQPAELEDSGVYFCASSQIMTVGSYEQYFGPGTRLTVT.

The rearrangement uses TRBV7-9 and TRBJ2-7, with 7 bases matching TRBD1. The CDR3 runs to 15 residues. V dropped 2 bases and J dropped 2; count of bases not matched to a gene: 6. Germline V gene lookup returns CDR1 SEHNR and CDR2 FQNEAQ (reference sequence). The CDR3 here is CASSLISGTAYEQYF. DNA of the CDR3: TGTGCCAGCAGCTTAATTTCCGGGACAGCCTACGAGCAGTACTTC.

The CDR3 spells CASSSQMNYGYTF. CDR3 nucleotides: TGTGCCAGCAGCTCGCAGATGAACTATGGCTACACCTTC. The chain recombines TRBV7-9 with TRBJ1-2; no clear D. CDR3 length: 13 amino acids. Trimming took 4 bases from V and 2 from J, leaving 8 bases between them. From germline, CDR1 is SEHNR and CDR2 FQNEAQ (reference sequence).

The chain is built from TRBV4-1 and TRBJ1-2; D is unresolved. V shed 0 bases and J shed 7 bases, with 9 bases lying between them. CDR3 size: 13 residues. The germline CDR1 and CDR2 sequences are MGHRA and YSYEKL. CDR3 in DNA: TGCGCCAGCAGCCAAGATCCCCATAGTGGCTACACCTTC. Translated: CASSQDPHSGYTF.

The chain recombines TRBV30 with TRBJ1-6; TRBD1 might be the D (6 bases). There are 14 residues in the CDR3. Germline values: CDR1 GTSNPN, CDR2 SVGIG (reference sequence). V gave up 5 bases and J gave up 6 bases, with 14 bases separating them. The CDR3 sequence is CAWGTVQGNSPLHF. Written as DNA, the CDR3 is TGTGCCTGGGGAACCGTACAGGGTAATTCACCCCTCCACTTT.